The 11 T cell receptor beta chains given below trace back to one sample, sequenced in a study of T-cell reconstitution after alpha-beta-depleted transplantation in children. Unique molecular identifiers were used in preparing the TCRbeta library. TCRdb reprocessed the PCR reads with MiXCR, giving one entry per CDR3 protein. This table holds 780,000 or so distinct CDR3 sequences, 16% found once. The sample in question was PBMCs, mostly from graft donor cells, obtained 360 days after TCRalphabeta/CD19-depleted stem cell transplant. The receptors stem from a male patient younger than 18 who had a stem cell transplant for acute lymphoblastic leukemia, so the T cells may come from the graft donor.

This clonotype was picked up a small number of times. V is TRBV6-1 and J is TRBJ1-2, with 8 bases fitting TRBD1. Germline CDR1 reads MNHNS; CDR2 reads SASEGT. V shed 6 bases and J 7 bases; nucleotides not matched to a gene: 7. There are 13 residues in the CDR3. CDR3 protein: CASSRQGTGGYTF. CDR3 in DNA: TGTGCCAGCAGCCGACAGGGGACTGGTGGCTACACCTTC.

This clonotype has just one count. The rearrangement links TRBV7-2 to TRBJ2-1; no definite D call. Germline values: CDR1 SGHTA, CDR2 FQGNSA. The V gene lost 5 bases and the J gene lost 2 bases, with 16 bases spanning the gap. This CDR3 contains 16 residues. The CDR3 sequence is CASSRRTAPTYNEQFF. In nucleotides, the CDR3 is TGTGCCAGCAGCCGCCGGACGGCCCCTACCTACAATGAGCAGTTCTTC. Based on the CDR3 plus reference TRBV7-2 and TRBJ2-1, the full variable domain is GAGVSQSPSNKVTEKGKDVELRCDPISGHTALYWYRQSLGQGLEFLIYFQGNSAPDKSGLPSDRFSAERTGGSVSTLTIQRTQQEDSAVYLCASSRRTAPTYNEQFFGPGTRLTVL.

There are a few counts of this clonotype. The rearrangement uses TRBV5-6 and TRBJ1-2; possibly TRBD1 for D (5 bases). Germline V lookup: CDR1 SGHDT, CDR2 YYEEEE. Deletions cut 1 base from V and 0 bases from J, with 10 bases between. This CDR3 is built from 15 residues. The CDR3 nucleotides read TGTGCCAGCAGCTTGTATCAGGGAACTAACTATGGCTACACCTTC. It specifies CASSLYQGTNYGYTF. The variable domain in full, with the rest retrieved from reference TRBV5-6 and TRBJ1-2, is DAGVTQSPTHLIKTRGQQVTLRCSPKSGHDTVSWYQQALGQGPQFIFQYYEEEERQRGNFPDRFSGHQFPNYSSELNVNALLLGDSALYLCASSLYQGTNYGYTFGSGTRLTVV.

This clonotype was observed a few times. The rearrangement uses TRBV2 and TRBJ2-2; D is perhaps TRBD1 (5 bases). The CDR3 has 12 residues. The V end was cut by 8 bases, the J end by 6 bases, with 10 bases between. Germline V CDR1 and CDR2: SNHLY, FYNNEI. This CDR3 is CASGDSPGELFF. DNA of the CDR3: TGTGCCAGCGGCGACAGCCCCGGGGAGCTGTTTTTT.

The chain combines TRBV19 with TRBJ1-5; perhaps TRBD1 as D (6 bases). Trimming cost V 7 bases and J 0 bases, with 13 bases left between them. CDR1 and CDR2 from the germline V gene are LNHDA and SQIVND (reference sequence). CDR3 size: 15 residues. This chain's CDR3 is CASTVQGNSNQPQHF. The CDR3 region has the DNA TGTGCCAGTACTGTACAGGGAAATAGCAATCAGCCCCAGCATTTT.

This clonotype was seen a few times. The chain joins TRBV9 to TRBJ2-3; 7 nucleotides match TRBD2. The J segment lost 1 base and the V segment lost 1 base, leaving 6 bases of the junction unmatched. Germline lookup yields CDR1 SGDLS and CDR2 YYNGEE. There are 16 residues in the CDR3. For the CDR3, the DNA is TGTGCCAGCAGCGTAAGAGGGAGGGCTGGCACAGATACGCAGTATTTT. It encodes CASSVRGRAGTDTQYF.

This clonotype occurred a few times. This chain connects TRBV20-1 to TRBJ2-7; possible D gene TRBD1, 5 bases. The germline CDR1 and CDR2 sequences are DFQATT and SNEGSKA (reference sequence). This CDR3 contains 12 residues. Trimming shortened V by 5 bases and J by 4 bases, and 12 bases separated the two germline ends. CDR3 protein: CSASQATYEQYF. The CDR3, as DNA: TGCAGTGCTTCACAGGCTACTTACGAGCAGTACTTC.

The chain joins TRBV5-5 to TRBJ1-4; D ambiguous. Germline V gene lookup returns CDR1 SGHKS and CDR2 YYEKEE (reference sequence). V was shortened by 0 bases and J by 8 bases, with 8 bases between the two germline ends. The CDR3 is 13 amino acids. CDR3 protein: CASSLEELEKLFF. The CDR3 nucleotides are TGTGCCAGCAGCTTGGAAGAGCTCGAAAAACTGTTTTTT. Full variable domain (rest looked up from reference TRBV5-5 and TRBJ1-4): DAGVTQSPTHLIKTRGQQVTLRCSPISGHKSVSWYQQVLGQGPQFIFQYYEKEERGRGNFPDRFSARQFPNYSSELNVNALLLGDSALYLCASSLEELEKLFFGSGTQLSVL.

There are a few counts of this clonotype. The V call is TRBV7-3, the J call TRBJ2-1; no clear D. V gave up 5 bases and J gave up 4 bases, with 21 bases separating them. The CDR3 is made up of 17 amino acids. CDR1 and CDR2 (germline): SGHTA, FQGTGA. The CDR3 bases are TGTGCCAGCAGCGCTCGAGATCACCCGTTATCTTACAATGAGCAGTTCTTC. Translating it yields CASSARDHPLSYNEQFF.

This clonotype was counted only a few times. The gene calls are TRBV7-9 and TRBJ2-7; TRBD2 matches 9 bases. CDR3 length: 17 residues. V gave up 5 bases and J gave up 3 bases; unmatched junction bases: 14. Germline V gives CDR1 SEHNR, CDR2 FQNEAQ (reference sequence). The CDR3 DNA is TGTGCCAGCAGCCTGGGACTAGCAAGGGCCTTTTTCTACGAGCAGTACTTC. This gives the protein CASSLGLARAFFYEQYF.

The V call is TRBV20-1, the J call TRBJ1-4; TRBD1 matches 8 bases. CDR1 and CDR2 (germline): DFQATT, SNEGSKA (reference sequence). The CDR3 covers 13 residues. Germline trimming cut 5 bases from V and 3 bases from J; bases unmatched to any gene: 2. CDR3 sequence (DNA): TGCAGTGCTGGGACAGGAGCTAATGAAAAACTGTTTTTT. This encodes CSAGTGANEKLFF.